The subject of this entry is one T cell receptor beta chain. This specimen comes from a study of blood T cell repertoires in COVID-19. Study at large: Researchers got acute and convalescent COVID-19 samples from the United States, Italy and Spain. The analysed material was cDNA or gDNA that came from T cells, B-cell-depleted T cells, or PBMCs.

Study processing details: Estimation of nucleated cell counts relied on the amplification of reference gene primers. Clones were sequenced by immunoSEQ multiplex PCR, and TCRdb holds only the in-frame ones, with some missing. The V and J calls and clone size are taken from that table; D and trimming were inferred from the DNA. Among around 94,000 clones listed, 70% to 90% were seen once. Germline V CDR1 and CDR2: ENHRY, SYGVKD. V shed 4 bases, J shed 0 bases, and the junction held 9 bases outside the gene matches. This CDR3 is 17 amino acids long. This sequence originates from a man between 50 and 59 years old with active COVID-19. What was sequenced was peripheral blood. The chain employs TRBV10-3 and TRBJ2-7, with 10 bases fitting TRBD2. For the CDR3, the DNA is TGTGCCATCAGTGGGACTAGCGGTCGTAGGAGCTCCTACGAGCAGTACTTC. Its protein product is CAISGTSGRRSSYEQYF.